The text below deals with one T cell receptor (beta chain). The antigen remains undetermined. Because the CDR3's place on the DNA is in doubt, the DNA is left out and the CDR3 is given as listed by TCRdb. The sample originates from a study of prognosis after radiotherapy for stage I lung cancer. As for the study in general: Deemed medically inoperable were all patients with non-small cell lung cancer.

Findings and caveats of the study: Tumor specificity was not determined for the expanded TCR clones.

Patients were all node-negative on CT and PET/CT, lacking prior chemotherapy, radiotherapy or other malignancies. Genomic DNA provided the template from which TCR beta CDR3 was amplified by two-round multiplex PCR. Specific primers for each TRBV and TRBJ gene were what first-round PCR used. MiXCR was run by TCRdb on the multiplex PCR reads, yielding one entry per CDR3 protein. The sample consists of around 30,000 distinct CDR3 sequences, about 29% of them appearing once. Germline CDR1 SNHLY, CDR2 FYNNEI. The CDR3 is made up of 15 amino acids, end residues included. V and J are TRBV2 and TRBJ2-1; the table's D call TRBD1 went unverified against the DNA. The sample here was PBMCs, taken before or after stereotactic body radiation therapy (not recorded which). The clonotype was recovered from a donor over 45 with non-small cell lung cancer. CDR3 amino acids: CASRVGQGIHNEHFF.